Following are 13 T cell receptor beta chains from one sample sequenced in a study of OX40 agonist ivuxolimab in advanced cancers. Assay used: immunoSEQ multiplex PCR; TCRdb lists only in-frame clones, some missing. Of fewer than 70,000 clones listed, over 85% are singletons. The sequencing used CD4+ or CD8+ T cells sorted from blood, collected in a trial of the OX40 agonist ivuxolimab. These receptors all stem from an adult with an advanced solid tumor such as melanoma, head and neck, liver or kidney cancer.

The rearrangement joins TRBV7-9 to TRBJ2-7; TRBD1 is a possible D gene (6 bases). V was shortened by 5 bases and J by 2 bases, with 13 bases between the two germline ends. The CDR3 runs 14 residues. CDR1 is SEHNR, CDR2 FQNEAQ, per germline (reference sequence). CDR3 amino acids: CASSRQQGTYEQYF. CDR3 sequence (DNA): TGTGCCAGCAGCAGACAACAGGGTACCTACGAGCAGTACTTC. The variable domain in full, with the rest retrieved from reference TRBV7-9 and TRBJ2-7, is DTGVSQNPRHKITKRGQNVTFRCDPISEHNRLYWYRQTLGQGPEFLTYFQNEAQLEKSRLLSDRFSAERPKGSFSTLEIQRTEQGDSAMYLCASSRQQGTYEQYFGPGTRLTVT.

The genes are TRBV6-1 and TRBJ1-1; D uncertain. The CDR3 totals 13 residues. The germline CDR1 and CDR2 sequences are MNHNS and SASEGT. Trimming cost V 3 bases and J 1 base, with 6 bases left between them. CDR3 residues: CASSESTNTEAFF. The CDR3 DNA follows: TGTGCCAGCAGTGAGAGTACGAACACTGAAGCTTTCTTT.

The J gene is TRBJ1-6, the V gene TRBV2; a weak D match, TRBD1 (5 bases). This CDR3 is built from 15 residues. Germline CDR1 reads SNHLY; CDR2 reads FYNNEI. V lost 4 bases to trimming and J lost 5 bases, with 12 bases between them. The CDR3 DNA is TGTGCCAGCAGTGTAGAGGGAGGGGATAATTCACCCCTCCACTTT. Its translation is CASSVEGGDNSPLHF.

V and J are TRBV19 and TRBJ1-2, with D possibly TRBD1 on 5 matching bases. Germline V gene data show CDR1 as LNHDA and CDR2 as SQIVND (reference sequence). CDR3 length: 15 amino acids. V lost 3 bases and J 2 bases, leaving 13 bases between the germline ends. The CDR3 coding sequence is TGTGCCAGTAGTATCTCGGACACCCCAAACTATGGCTACACCTTC. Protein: CASSISDTPNYGYTF. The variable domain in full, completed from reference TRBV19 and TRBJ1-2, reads DGGITQSPKYLFRKEGQNVTLSCEQNLNHDAMYWYRQDPGQGLRLIYYSQIVNDFQKGDIAEGYSVSREKKESFPLTVTSAQKNPTAFYLCASSISDTPNYGYTFGSGTRLTVV.

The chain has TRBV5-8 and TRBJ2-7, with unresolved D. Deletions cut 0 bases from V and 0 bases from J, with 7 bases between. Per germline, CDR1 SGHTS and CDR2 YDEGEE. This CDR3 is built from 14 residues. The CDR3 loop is CASSLGHSSYEQYF. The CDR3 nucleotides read TGTGCCAGCAGCTTGGGACACTCCTCCTACGAGCAGTACTTC.

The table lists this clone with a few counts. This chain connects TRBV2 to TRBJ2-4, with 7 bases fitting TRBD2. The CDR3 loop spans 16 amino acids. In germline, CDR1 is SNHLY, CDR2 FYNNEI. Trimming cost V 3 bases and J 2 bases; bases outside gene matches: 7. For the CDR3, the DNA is TGTGCCAGCAGTGATCCCCGGGGGGTTACCAAAAACATTCAGTACTTC. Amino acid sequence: CASSDPRGVTKNIQYF.

The CDR3 reads CASSDSSNQPQHF. DNA for the CDR3: TGTGCCAGCAGTGATTCTAGCAATCAGCCCCAGCATTTT. V usage is TRBV6-1 and J usage is TRBJ1-5; D gene ambiguous. The germline V and J ends were trimmed by 3 bases and 0 bases, with 3 bases remaining between them. This CDR3 has 13 amino acids. From germline, CDR1 is MNHNS and CDR2 SASEGT.

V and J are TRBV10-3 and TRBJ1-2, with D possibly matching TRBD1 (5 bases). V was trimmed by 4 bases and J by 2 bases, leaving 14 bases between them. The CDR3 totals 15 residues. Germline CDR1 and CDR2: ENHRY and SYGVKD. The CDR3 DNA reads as TGTGCCATCAGTGGTTCAGGGAGGAGGAACTATGGCTACACCTTC. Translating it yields CAISGSGRRNYGYTF.

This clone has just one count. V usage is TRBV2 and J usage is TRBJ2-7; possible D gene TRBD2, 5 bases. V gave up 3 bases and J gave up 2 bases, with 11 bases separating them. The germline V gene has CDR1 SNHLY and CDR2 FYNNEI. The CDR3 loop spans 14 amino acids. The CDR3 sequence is CASSDWTETYEQYF. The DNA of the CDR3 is TGTGCCAGCAGTGATTGGACTGAGACCTACGAGCAGTACTTC.

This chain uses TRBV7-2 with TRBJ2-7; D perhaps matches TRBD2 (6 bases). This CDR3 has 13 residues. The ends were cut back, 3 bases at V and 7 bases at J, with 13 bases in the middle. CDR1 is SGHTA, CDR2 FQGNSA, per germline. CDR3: CASSFRGTGEQYF. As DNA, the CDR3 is TGTGCCAGCAGCTTTCGGGGGACGGGGGAGCAGTACTTC.

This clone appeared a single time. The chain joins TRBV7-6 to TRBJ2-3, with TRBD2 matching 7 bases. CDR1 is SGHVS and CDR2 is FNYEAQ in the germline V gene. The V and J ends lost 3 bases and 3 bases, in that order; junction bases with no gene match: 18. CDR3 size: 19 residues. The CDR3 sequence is CASSLRVGARGMWTDTQYF. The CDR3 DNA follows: TGTGCCAGCAGCTTGAGGGTTGGGGCGCGGGGGATGTGGACAGATACGCAGTATTTT.

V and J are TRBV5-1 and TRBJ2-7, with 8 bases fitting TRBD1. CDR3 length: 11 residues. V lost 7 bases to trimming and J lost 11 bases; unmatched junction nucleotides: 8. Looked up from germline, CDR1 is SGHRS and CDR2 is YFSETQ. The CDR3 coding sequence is TGCGCCAGCGCGTTGGACAGGGAGAAGTACTTC. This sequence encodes CASALDREKYF.

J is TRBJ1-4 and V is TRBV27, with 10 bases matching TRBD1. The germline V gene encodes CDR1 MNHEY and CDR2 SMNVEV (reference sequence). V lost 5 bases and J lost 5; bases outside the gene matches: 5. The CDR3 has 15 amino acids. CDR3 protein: CASSQGQGRNEKLFF. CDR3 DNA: TGTGCCAGCAGTCAGGGACAGGGGCGCAATGAAAAACTGTTTTTT.